This TCR beta chain appears in the sequencing data of a study of shared T cell receptors in the human thymus. The CDR3 extends over 17 amino acids. Germline assignment: CDR1 LNHNV and CDR2 YYDKDF (reference sequence). V was trimmed by 1 base and J by 5 bases, leaving 20 bases between them. The data were produced by immunoSEQ multiplex PCR, yet TCRdb's version contains in-frame clones alone and is incomplete. This sample has some 640,000 clones; around 87% occur once, and the top ten carry roughly 0.0094%. The sample was also reused in another study, on human thymus T cells. Turning to that study: Blood and thymic repertoires both appeared biased in V and J gene usage. Related research reported highly overlapping thymic repertoires among unrelated individuals.

Specimen: thymocytes. The TCR comes from a boy in the first two years of life with a congenital heart defect. The rearrangement joins TRBV15 to TRBJ2-5, with D perhaps matching TRBD1 (6 bases). The chain's CDR3 is CATSRVIPATGYETQYF. CDR3 DNA: TGTGCCACCAGCAGAGTAATCCCCGCAACAGGGTATGAGACCCAGTACTTC.